Here is one T cell receptor beta chain with its context. This entry is derived from a study of blood T cell repertoires in COVID-19. The overall study: Acute and convalescent COVID-19 samples came from the United States, Italy and Spain. PBMCs, B-cell-depleted T cells, or T cells provided the cDNA or gDNA that made up the material.

Per the original methods: Reference gene primers were amplified, and this amplification served to estimate nucleated cell counts. Sequenced by immunoSEQ multiplex PCR; TCRdb stores in-frame clones only, minus some. V and J calls and clone size follow that table, whereas D and trimming were derived from the DNA. The sample has roughly 410,000 clones; approximately 90% are singletons. Trimming cost V 2 bases and J 4 bases; bases outside gene matches: 7. The CDR3 totals 16 residues. Germline V CDR1 and CDR2: SGHDN, FVKESK. Enrolment of Seattle patients took place during active infection, and they were followed longitudinally.

Material for sequencing was peripheral blood. This chain joins TRBV14 and TRBJ1-3; 8 positions agree with TRBD1. This TCR was sampled from a woman aged 35 to 49 with COVID-19, enrolled during active disease. CDR3 nucleotides: TGTGCCAGCAGCCAAAGGGCAGGGGGCGCCGGAAACACCATATATTTT. Amino acid sequence: CASSQRAGGAGNTIYF.